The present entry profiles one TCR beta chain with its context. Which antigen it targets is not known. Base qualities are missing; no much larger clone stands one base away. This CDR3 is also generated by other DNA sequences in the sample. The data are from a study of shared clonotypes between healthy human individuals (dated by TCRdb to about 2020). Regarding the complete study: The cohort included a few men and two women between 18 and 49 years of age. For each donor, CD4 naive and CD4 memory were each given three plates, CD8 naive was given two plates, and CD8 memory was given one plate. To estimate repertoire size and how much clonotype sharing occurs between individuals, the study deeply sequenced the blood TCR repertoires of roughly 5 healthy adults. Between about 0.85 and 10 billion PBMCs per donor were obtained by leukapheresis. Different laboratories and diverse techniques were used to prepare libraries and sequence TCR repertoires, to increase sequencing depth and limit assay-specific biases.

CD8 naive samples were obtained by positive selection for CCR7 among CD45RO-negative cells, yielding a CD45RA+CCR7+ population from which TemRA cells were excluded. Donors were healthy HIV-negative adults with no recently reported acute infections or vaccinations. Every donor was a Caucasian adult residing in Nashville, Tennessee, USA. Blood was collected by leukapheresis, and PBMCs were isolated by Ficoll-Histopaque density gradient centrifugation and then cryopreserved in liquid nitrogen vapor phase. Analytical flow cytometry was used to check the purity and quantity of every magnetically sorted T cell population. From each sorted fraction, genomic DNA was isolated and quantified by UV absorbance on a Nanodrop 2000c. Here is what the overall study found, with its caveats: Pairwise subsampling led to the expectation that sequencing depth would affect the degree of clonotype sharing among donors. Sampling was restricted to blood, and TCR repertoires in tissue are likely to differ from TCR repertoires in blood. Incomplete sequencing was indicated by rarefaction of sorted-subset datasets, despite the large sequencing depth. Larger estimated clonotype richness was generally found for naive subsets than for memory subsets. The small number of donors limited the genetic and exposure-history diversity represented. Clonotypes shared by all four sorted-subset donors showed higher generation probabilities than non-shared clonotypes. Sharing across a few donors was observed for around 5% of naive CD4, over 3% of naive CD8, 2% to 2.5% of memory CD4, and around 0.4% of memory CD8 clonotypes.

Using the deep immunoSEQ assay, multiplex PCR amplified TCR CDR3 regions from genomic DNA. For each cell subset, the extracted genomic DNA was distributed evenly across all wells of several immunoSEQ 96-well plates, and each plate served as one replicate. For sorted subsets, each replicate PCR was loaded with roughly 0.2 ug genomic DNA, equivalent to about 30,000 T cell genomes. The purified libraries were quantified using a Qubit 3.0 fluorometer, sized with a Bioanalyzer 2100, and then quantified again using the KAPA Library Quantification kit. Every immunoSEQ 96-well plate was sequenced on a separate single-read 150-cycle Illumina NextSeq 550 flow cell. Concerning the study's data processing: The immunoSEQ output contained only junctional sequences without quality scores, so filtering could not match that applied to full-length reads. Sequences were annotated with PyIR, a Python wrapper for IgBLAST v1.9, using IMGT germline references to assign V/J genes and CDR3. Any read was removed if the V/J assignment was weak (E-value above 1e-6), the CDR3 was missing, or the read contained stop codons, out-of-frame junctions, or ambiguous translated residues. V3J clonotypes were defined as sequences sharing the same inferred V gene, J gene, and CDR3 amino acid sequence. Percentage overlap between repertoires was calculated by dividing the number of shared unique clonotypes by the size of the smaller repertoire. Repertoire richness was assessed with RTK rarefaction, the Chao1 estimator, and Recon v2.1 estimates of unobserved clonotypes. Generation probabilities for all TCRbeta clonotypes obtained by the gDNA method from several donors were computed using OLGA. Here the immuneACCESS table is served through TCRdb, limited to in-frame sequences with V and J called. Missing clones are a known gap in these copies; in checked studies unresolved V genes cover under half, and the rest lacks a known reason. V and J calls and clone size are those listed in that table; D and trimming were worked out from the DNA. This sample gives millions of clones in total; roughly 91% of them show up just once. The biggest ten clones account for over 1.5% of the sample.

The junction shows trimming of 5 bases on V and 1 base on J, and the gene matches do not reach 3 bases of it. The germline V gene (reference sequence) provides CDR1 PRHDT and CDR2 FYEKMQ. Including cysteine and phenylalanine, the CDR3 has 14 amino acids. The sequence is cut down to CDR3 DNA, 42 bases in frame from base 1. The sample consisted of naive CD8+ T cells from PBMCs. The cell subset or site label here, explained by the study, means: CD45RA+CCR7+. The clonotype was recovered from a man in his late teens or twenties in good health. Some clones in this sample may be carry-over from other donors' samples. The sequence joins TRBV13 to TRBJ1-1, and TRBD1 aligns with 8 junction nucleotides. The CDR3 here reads CASSPGQGNTEAFF. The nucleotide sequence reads TGTGCCAGCAGCCCCGGACAGGGGAACACTGAAGCTTTCTTT.